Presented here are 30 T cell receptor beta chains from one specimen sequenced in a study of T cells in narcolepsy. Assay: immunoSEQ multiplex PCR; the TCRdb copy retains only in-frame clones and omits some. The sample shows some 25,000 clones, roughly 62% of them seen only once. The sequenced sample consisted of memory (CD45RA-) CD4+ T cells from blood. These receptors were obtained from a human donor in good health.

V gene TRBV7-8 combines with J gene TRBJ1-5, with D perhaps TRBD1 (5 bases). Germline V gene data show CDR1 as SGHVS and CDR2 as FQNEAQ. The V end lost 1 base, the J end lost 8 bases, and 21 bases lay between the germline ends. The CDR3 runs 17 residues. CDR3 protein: CASSLVGGRIRDKPQHF. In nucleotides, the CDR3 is TGTGCCAGCAGCTTAGTGGGGGGAAGGATAAGGGATAAGCCCCAGCATTTT.

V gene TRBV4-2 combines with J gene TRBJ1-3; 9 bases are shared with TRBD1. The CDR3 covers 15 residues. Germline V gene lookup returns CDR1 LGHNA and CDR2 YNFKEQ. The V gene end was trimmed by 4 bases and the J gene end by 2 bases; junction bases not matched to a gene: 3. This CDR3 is CASSPGTGTGNTIYF. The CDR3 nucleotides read TGTGCCAGCAGCCCAGGGACAGGGACTGGAAACACCATATATTTT.

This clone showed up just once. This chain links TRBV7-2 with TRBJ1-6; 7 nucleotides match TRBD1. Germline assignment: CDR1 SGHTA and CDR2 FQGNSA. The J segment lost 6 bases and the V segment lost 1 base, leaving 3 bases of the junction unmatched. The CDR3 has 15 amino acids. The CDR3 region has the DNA TGTGCCAGCAGCTTAGTGCCAGGGGGTAATTCACCCCTCCACTTT. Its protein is CASSLVPGGNSPLHF. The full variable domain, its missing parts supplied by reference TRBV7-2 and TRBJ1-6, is GAGVSQSPSNKVTEKGKDVELRCDPISGHTALYWYRQSLGQGLEFLIYFQGNSAPDKSGLPSDRFSAERTGGSVSTLTIQRTQQEDSAVYLCASSLVPGGNSPLHFGNGTRLTVT.

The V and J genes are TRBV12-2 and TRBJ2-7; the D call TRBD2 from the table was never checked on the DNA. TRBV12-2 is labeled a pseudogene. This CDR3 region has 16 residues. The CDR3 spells CASRFPPRLQIYEQYF. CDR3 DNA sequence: TGTGCAAGTCGCTTCCCTCCCAGACTCCAGATCTACGAGCAGTACTTC.

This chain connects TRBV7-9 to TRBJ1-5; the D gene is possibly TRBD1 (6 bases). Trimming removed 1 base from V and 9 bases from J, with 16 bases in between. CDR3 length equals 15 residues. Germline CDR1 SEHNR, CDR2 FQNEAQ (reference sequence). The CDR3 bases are TGTGCCAGCAGCTTAGGCGGCAGGGGCCTGGGGCCCCAGCATTTT. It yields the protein CASSLGGRGLGPQHF.

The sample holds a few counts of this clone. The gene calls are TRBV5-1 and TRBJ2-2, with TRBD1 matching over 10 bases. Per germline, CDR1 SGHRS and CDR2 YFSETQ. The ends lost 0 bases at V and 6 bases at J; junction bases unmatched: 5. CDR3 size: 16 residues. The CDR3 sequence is CASSLGDRGRPGELFF. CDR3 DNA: TGCGCCAGCAGCTTGGGCGACAGGGGGCGCCCCGGGGAGCTGTTTTTT.

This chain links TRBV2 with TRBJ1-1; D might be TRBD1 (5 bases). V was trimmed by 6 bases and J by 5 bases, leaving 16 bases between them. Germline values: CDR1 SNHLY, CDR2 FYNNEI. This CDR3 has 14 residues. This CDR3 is CASRRDVGGTEAFF. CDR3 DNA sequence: TGTGCCAGCAGGCGGGACGTCGGTGGGACTGAAGCTTTCTTT.

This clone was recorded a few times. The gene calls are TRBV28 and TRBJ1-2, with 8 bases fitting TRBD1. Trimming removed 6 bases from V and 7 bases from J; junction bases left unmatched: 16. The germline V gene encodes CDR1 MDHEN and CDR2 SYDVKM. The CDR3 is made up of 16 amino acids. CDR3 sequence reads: CASSLANRGELLGYTF. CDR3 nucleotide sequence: TGTGCCAGCAGCCTTGCTAACAGGGGGGAGCTCCTTGGCTACACCTTC.

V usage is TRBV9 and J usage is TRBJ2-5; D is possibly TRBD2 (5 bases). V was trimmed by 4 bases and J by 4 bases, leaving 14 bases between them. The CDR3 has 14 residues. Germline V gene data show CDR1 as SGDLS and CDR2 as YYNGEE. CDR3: CASSLTRVSETQYF. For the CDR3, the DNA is TGTGCCAGCAGCCTTACGCGGGTTTCAGAGACCCAGTACTTC. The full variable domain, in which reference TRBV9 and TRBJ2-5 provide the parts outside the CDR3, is DSGVTQTPKHLITATGQRVTLRCSPRSGDLSVYWYQQSLDQGLQFLIQYYNGEERAKGNILERFSAQQFPDLHSELNLSSLELGDSALYFCASSLTRVSETQYFGPGTRLLVL.

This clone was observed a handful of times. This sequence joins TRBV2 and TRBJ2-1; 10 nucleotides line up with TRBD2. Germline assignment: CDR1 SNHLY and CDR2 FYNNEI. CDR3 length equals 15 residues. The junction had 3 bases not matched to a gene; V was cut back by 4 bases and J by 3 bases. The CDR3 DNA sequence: TGTGCCAGCAGTGGGCTAGCGGGGGACTACAATGAGCAGTTCTTC. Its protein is CASSGLAGDYNEQFF. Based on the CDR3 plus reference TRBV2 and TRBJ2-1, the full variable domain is EPEVTQTPSHQVTQMGQEVILRCVPISNHLYFYWYRQILGQKVEFLVSFYNNEISEKSEIFDDQFSVERPDGSNFTLKIRSTKLEDSAMYFCASSGLAGDYNEQFFGPGTRLTVL.

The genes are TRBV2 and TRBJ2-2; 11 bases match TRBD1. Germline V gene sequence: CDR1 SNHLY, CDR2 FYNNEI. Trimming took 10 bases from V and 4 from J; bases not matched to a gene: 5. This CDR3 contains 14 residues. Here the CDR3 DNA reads TGTGCCACCGGACAGGGGGCGAGCACCGGGGAGCTGTTTTTT. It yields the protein CATGQGASTGELFF.

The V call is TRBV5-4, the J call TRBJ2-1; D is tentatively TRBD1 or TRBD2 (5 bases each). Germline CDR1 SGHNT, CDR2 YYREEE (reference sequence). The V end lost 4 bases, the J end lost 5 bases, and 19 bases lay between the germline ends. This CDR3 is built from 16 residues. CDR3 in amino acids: CASSPDSPRGHNEQFF. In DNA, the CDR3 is TGTGCCAGCAGCCCTGACTCCCCCCGGGGCCACAATGAGCAGTTCTTC.

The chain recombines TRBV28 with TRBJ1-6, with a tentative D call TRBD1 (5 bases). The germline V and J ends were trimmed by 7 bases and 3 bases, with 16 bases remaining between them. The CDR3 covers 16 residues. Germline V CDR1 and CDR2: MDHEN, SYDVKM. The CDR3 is CASNSDLTGYNSPLHF. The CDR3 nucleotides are TGTGCCAGCAATTCGGATCTCACAGGCTATAATTCACCCCTCCACTTT.

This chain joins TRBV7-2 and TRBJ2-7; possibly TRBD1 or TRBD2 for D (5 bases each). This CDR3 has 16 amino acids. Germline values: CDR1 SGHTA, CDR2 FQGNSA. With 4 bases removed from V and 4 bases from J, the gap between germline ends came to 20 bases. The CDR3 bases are TGTGCCAGCAGCTCCCGCCCCGGGACGGAGGCTTACGAGCAGTACTTC. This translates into CASSSRPGTEAYEQYF.

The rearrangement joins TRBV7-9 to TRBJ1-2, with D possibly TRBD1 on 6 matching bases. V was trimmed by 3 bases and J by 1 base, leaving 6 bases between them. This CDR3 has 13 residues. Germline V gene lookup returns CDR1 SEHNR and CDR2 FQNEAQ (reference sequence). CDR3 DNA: TGTGCCAGCAGCTTGGACAGTAACTATGGCTACACCTTC. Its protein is CASSLDSNYGYTF. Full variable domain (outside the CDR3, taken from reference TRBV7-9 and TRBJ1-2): DTGVSQNPRHKITKRGQNVTFRCDPISEHNRLYWYRQTLGQGPEFLTYFQNEAQLEKSRLLSDRFSAERPKGSFSTLEIQRTEQGDSAMYLCASSLDSNYGYTFGSGTRLTVV.

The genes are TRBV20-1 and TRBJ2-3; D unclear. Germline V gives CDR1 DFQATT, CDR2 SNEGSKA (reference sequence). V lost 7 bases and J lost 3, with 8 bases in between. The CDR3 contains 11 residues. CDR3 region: CSGVTTDTQYF. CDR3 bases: TGCAGTGGAGTGACGACAGATACGCAGTATTTT.

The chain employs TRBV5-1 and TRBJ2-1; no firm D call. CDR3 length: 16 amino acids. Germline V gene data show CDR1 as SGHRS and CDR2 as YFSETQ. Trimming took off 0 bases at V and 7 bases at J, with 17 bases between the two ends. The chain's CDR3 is CASSLDPRASGNEQFF. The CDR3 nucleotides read TGCGCCAGCAGCTTGGACCCTCGGGCATCCGGGAATGAGCAGTTCTTC.

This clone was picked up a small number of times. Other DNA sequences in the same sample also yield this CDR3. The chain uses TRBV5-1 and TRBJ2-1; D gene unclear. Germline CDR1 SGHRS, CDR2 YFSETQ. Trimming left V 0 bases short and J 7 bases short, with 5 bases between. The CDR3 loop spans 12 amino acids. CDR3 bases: TGCGCCAGCAGCTTGGAGGTGAATGAGCAGTTCTTC. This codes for CASSLEVNEQFF.

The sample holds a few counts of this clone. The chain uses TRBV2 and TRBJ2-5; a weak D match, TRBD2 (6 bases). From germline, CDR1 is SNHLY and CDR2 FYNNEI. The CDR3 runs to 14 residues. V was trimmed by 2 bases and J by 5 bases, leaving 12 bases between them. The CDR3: CASSESAGRETQYF. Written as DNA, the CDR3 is TGTGCCAGCAGTGAATCGGCGGGACGGGAGACCCAGTACTTC.

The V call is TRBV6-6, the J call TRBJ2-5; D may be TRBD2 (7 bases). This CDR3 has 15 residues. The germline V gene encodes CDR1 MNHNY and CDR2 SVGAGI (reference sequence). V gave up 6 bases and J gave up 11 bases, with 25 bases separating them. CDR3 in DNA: TGTGCCAGCAGCTTACAGGCGGGGGCTTTGGGGGAGCAGTACTTC. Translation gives CASSLQAGALGEQYF.

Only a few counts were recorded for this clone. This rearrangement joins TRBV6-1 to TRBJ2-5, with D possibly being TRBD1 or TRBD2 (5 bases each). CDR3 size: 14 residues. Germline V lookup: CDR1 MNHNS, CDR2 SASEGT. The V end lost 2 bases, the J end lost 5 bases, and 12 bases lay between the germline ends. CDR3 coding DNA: TGTGCCAGCAGTGAAAGGTTCTGGGGGGAGACCCAGTACTTC. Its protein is CASSERFWGETQYF.

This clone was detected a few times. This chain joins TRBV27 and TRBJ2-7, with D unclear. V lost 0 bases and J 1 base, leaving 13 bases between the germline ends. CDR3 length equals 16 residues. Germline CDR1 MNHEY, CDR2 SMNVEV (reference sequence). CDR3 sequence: CASSLSPLIVSYEQYF. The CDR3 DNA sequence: TGTGCCAGCAGTTTATCGCCTTTAATCGTTTCCTACGAGCAGTACTTC.

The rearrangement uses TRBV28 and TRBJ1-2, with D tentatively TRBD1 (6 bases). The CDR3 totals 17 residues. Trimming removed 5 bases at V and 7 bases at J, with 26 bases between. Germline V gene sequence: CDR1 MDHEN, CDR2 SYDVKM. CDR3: CASSHLEGTLTMAGYTF. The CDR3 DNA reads TGTGCCAGCAGTCACCTAGAGGGGACACTAACTATGGCTGGCTACACCTTC.

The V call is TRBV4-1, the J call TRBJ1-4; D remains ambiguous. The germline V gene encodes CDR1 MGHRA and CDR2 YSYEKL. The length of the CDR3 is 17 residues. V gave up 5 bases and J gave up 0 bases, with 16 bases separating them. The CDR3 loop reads CASSDGIIFATNEKLFF. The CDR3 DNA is TGCGCCAGCAGCGACGGGATAATCTTTGCAACTAATGAAAAACTGTTTTTT.

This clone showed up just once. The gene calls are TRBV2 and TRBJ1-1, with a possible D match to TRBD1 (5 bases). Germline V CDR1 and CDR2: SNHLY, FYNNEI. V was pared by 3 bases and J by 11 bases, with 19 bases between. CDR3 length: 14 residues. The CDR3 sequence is CASSDMGGLREAFF. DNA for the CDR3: TGTGCCAGCAGTGACATGGGGGGATTAAGGGAGGCTTTCTTT. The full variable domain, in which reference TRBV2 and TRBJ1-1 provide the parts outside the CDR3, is EPEVTQTPSHQVTQMGQEVILRCVPISNHLYFYWYRQILGQKVEFLVSFYNNEISEKSEIFDDQFSVERPDGSNFTLKIRSTKLEDSAMYFCASSDMGGLREAFFGQGTRLTVV.

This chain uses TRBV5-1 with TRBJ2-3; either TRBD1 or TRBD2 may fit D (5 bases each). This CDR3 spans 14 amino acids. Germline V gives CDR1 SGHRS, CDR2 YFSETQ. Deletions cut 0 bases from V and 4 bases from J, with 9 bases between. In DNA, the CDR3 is TGCGCCAGCAGCTTGGGGGGGAGTCCAGATACGCAGTATTTT. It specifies CASSLGGSPDTQYF.

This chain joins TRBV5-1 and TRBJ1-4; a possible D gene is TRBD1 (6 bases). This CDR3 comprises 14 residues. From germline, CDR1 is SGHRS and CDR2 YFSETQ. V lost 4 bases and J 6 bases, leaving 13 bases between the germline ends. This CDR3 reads CASSPQGLDEKLFF. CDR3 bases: TGCGCCAGCAGCCCACAGGGCCTAGATGAAAAACTGTTTTTT. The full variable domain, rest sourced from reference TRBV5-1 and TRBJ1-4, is KAGVTQTPRYLIKTRGQQVTLSCSPISGHRSVSWYQQTPGQGLQFLFEYFSETQRNKGNFPGRFSGRQFSNSRSEMNVSTLELGDSALYLCASSPQGLDEKLFFGSGTQLSVL.

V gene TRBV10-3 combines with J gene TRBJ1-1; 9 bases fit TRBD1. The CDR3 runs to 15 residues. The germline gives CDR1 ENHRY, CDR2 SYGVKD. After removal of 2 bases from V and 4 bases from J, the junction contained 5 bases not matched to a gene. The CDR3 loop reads CAISEADRGSTEAFF. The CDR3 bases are TGTGCCATCAGTGAGGCGGACAGGGGATCCACTGAAGCTTTCTTT.

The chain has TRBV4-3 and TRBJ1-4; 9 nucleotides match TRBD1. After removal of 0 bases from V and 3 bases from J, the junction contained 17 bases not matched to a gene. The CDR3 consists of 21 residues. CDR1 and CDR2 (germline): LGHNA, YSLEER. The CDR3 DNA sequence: TGCGCCAGCAGCCAAGACCTTTTGGACAGGGGAGAGGCTAGGGCTAATGAAAAACTGTTTTTT. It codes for CASSQDLLDRGEARANEKLFF.

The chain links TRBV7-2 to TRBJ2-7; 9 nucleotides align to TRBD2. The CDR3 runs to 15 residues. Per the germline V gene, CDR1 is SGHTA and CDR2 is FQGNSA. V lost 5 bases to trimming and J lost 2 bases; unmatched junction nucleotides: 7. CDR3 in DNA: TGTGCCAGCAGCCGACGACTAGCGGCTACCTACGAGCAGTACTTC. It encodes CASSRRLAATYEQYF.